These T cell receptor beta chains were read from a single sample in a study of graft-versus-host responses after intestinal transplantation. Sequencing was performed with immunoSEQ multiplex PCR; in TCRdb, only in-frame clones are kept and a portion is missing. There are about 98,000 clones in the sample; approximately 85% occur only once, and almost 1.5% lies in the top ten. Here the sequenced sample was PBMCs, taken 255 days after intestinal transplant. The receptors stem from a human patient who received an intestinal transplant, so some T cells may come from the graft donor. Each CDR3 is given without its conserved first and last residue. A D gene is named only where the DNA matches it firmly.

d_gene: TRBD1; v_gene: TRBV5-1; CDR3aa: ASSLGGGSYEQY
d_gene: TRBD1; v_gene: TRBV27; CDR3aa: ASRGAGGGYEQY
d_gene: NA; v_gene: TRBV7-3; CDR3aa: ASSLEGTDTQY
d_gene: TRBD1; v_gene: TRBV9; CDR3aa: ASSESDRGNQETQY
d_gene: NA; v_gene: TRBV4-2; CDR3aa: ASSQGPRDEQY
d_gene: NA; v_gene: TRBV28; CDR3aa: ASRMGRFTDTQY
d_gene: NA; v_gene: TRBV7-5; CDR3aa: ARSLSGTSAYEQY
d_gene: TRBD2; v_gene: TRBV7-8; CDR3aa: ASSASPAGGLNEQF
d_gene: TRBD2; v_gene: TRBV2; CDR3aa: ASSERWEGEQF
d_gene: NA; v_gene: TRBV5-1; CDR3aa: ASSLRTLPGGAGNTIY
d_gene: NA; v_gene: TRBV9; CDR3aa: ASSVDGEYYEQY
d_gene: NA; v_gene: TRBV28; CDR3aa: ASRADQPQH
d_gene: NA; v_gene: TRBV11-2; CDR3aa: ASSLDPEAF
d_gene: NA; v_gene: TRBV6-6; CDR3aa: ASSYMRGQETQY
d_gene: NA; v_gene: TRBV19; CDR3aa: ASSIWEENEQF
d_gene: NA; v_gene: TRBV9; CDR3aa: ASSVGQKHQETQY